A single sample gave rise to the 24 T cell receptor beta chains below, sequenced in a study of shared clonotypes between healthy human individuals. TCRdb's copy holds only in-frame clones and misses some; the assay was immunoSEQ multiplex PCR. The sample lists hundreds of thousands of clones; 95% to 97% were seen once. Sequenced material: naive CD4+ T cells sorted from blood. Subset given: CD45RA+ positively selected. The receptors come from a woman aged 25 to 39 in good health.

V and J are TRBV6-6 and TRBJ2-4; the match to TRBD2 covers 10 bases. J gave up 3 bases and V 6 bases, and 5 bases lay outside the gene matches. CDR3 length: 15 amino acids. Germline V gene data show CDR1 as MNHNY and CDR2 as SVGAGI (reference sequence). CDR3 protein: CASRASGRGKNIQYF. The CDR3 DNA reads as TGTGCCAGCAGAGCTAGCGGGAGAGGCAAAAACATTCAGTACTTC.

This chain joins TRBV5-4 and TRBJ2-3; D remains ambiguous. The V gene lost 0 bases and the J gene lost 4 bases, with 0 bases spanning the gap. The CDR3 covers 11 residues. Germline V gene lookup returns CDR1 SGHNT and CDR2 YYREEE (reference sequence). The CDR3 region is CASSLADTQYF. CDR3 sequence (DNA): TGTGCCAGCAGCTTGGCAGATACGCAGTATTTT.

V gene TRBV7-2 combines with J gene TRBJ2-1, with TRBD2 identical over 12 bases. V gave up 9 bases and J gave up 5 bases; unmatched junction bases: 5. Germline V CDR1 and CDR2: SGHTA, FQGNSA. This CDR3 is 14 amino acids long. For the CDR3, the DNA is TGTGCCAGTCTAGCGGGAGGGAAGAACAATGAGCAGTTCTTC. Encoded protein: CASLAGGKNNEQFF.

J is TRBJ1-1 and V is TRBV18; 8 bases agree with TRBD1. Germline CDR1 is KGHSH and CDR2 is LQKENI. The CDR3 runs 18 residues. Trimming took 3 bases from V and 1 from J; bases not matched to a gene: 13. Written as DNA, the CDR3 is TGTGCCAGCTCACCCTATATAAGGACCGGGACAGGGAACACTGAAGCTTTCTTT. Translation: CASSPYIRTGTGNTEAFF.

This clone was seen once. V gene TRBV5-1 combines with J gene TRBJ1-2, with 7 bases matching TRBD1. The CDR3 loop spans 13 amino acids. CDR1 is SGHRS and CDR2 is YFSETQ in the germline V gene. Trimming at V came to 0 bases and at J to 6 bases, leaving 2 bases not matched to a gene. DNA of the CDR3: TGCGCCAGCAGCTTGGGACAGGGTGATGGCTACACCTTC. It is translated as CASSLGQGDGYTF.

This clone was picked up one time. The gene calls are TRBV28 and TRBJ1-2, with a weak D call TRBD1 (6 bases). Germline assignment: CDR1 MDHEN and CDR2 SYDVKM. Trimming left V 7 bases short and J 6 bases short, with 15 bases between. The CDR3 totals 13 residues. The CDR3 reads CASIRDGTNGYTF. CDR3 DNA sequence: TGTGCCAGCATAAGGGACGGGACAAATGGCTACACCTTC.

The chain combines TRBV7-9 with TRBJ1-1; the D is unclear. CDR3 size: 15 residues. In germline, CDR1 is SEHNR, CDR2 FQNEAQ (reference sequence). Trimming shortened V by 1 base and J by 1 base, and 10 bases separated the two germline ends. This CDR3 is CASSLVRLSNTEAFF. The CDR3 coding sequence is TGTGCCAGCAGCTTAGTGAGGCTATCGAACACTGAAGCTTTCTTT.

The chain couples TRBV28 to TRBJ2-7, with D maybe TRBD1 (5 bases). V was clipped by 6 bases and J by 1 base, with 10 bases between them. The CDR3 runs to 13 residues. Per germline, CDR1 MDHEN and CDR2 SYDVKM. CDR3 residues: CASRDSSSYEQYF. The CDR3 DNA follows: TGTGCCAGCAGAGACAGCTCATCCTACGAGCAGTACTTC.

V is TRBV19 and J is TRBJ1-4, with TRBD1 as a possible D gene (5 bases). CDR1 is LNHDA and CDR2 is SQIVND in the germline V gene (reference sequence). With 1 base removed from V and 8 bases from J, the gap between germline ends came to 14 bases. CDR3 length: 15 residues. The CDR3 DNA follows: TGTGCCAGTAGTATAGGAGGGAGGGGCCGCGAAAAACTGTTTTTT. It encodes CASSIGGRGREKLFF.

This chain connects TRBV18 to TRBJ1-5, with D possibly being TRBD1 (5 bases). This CDR3 comprises 14 residues. CDR1 is KGHSH and CDR2 is LQKENI in the germline V gene. V gave up 0 bases and J gave up 7 bases, with 10 bases separating them. The CDR3 loop is CASSPPGVGQPQHF. The CDR3 bases are TGTGCCAGCTCACCACCAGGGGTAGGGCAGCCCCAGCATTTT. Using reference TRBV18 and TRBJ1-5 for the parts outside the CDR3, the full variable domain is NAGVMQNPRHLVRRRGQEARLRCSPMKGHSHVYWYRQLPEEGLKFMVYLQKENIIDESGMPKERFSAEFPKEGPSILRIQQVVRGDSAAYFCASSPPGVGQPQHFGDGTRLSIL.

The rearrangement joins TRBV6-5 to TRBJ1-3, with D uncertain. Trimming cost V 0 bases and J 0 bases, with 9 bases left between them. Looked up from germline, CDR1 is MNHEY and CDR2 is SVGAGI. The CDR3 totals 16 residues. CDR3 DNA sequence: TGTGCCAGCAGTTACTCGGGGTTGAGCTCTGGAAACACCATATATTTT. This sequence encodes CASSYSGLSSGNTIYF.

The chain couples TRBV2 to TRBJ2-2, with D uncertain. V lost 3 bases to trimming and J lost 3 bases, with 8 bases between them. The CDR3 runs to 14 residues. The germline CDR1 and CDR2 sequences are SNHLY and FYNNEI. CDR3 DNA: TGTGCCAGCAGTGATTTTGGGTACACCGGGGAGCTGTTTTTT. Translation: CASSDFGYTGELFF.

Of note for this clone: This CDR3 is also generated by other DNA sequences in the sample. The chain carries TRBV28 and TRBJ1-1; TRBD1 is a possible D gene (6 bases). Trimming took off 6 bases at V and 0 bases at J, with 11 bases between the two ends. Germline CDR1 and CDR2: MDHEN and SYDVKM. The CDR3 sequence is 14 residues long. In DNA, the CDR3 is TGTGCCAGCAGCAGCGGACAGTTGAACACTGAAGCTTTCTTT. Translating it yields CASSSGQLNTEAFF. Drawing the rest from reference TRBV28 and TRBJ1-1, the complete variable domain is DVKVTQSSRYLVKRTGEKVFLECVQDMDHENMFWYRQDPGLGLRLIYFSYDVKMKEKGDIPEGYSVSREKKERFSLILESASTNQTSMYLCASSSGQLNTEAFFGQGTRLTVV.

This chain connects TRBV5-6 to TRBJ1-2; the D gene is possibly TRBD1 (5 bases). CDR1 is SGHDT, CDR2 YYEEEE, per germline. The CDR3 runs 12 residues. V was cut by 4 bases and J by 8 bases, with 12 bases left in between. The CDR3 DNA reads TGTGCCAGCAGCGTTGACAGTGGCGGCTACACCTTC. Its translation: CASSVDSGGYTF.

DNA of the CDR3: TGTGCCAGCAGTTCATGGGACAGGGGGAGTTACGAGCAGTACTTC. As protein: CASSSWDRGSYEQYF. The J gene is TRBJ2-7, the V gene TRBV28; 11 positions agree with TRBD1. The CDR3 covers 15 residues. The trim removed 4 bases at V and 4 bases at J, leaving 6 bases unmatched. From germline, CDR1 is MDHEN and CDR2 SYDVKM. Full variable domain (rest looked up from reference TRBV28 and TRBJ2-7): DVKVTQSSRYLVKRTGEKVFLECVQDMDHENMFWYRQDPGLGLRLIYFSYDVKMKEKGDIPEGYSVSREKKERFSLILESASTNQTSMYLCASSSWDRGSYEQYFGPGTRLTVT.

The rearrangement uses TRBV5-1 and TRBJ2-2; 8 bases are a match to TRBD2. The CDR3 length is 15 residues. The V segment lost 0 bases and the J segment 7 bases; nucleotides outside the gene matches: 5. Germline CDR1 is SGHRS and CDR2 is YFSETQ. The CDR3 loop reads CASSLEGLALGELFF. CDR3 coding DNA: TGCGCCAGCAGCTTGGAAGGACTAGCTCTCGGGGAGCTGTTTTTT.

This clone was picked up one time. The sample carries other DNA sequences with the same CDR3. The rearrangement joins TRBV28 to TRBJ2-7; D gene unclear. Trimming removed 5 bases at V and 0 bases at J, with 2 bases between. The CDR3 loop spans 11 amino acids. The germline CDR1 and CDR2 sequences are MDHEN and SYDVKM. CDR3 DNA: TGTGCCAGCAGTGTCTCCTACGAGCAGTACTTC. It yields the protein CASSVSYEQYF.

The chain's CDR3 is CASSFDRIYNEQFF. As DNA, the CDR3 is TGCGCCAGCAGCTTCGACAGGATCTACAATGAGCAGTTCTTC. This chain connects TRBV5-1 to TRBJ2-1, with TRBD1 as a possible D gene (6 bases). Trimming took off 2 bases at V and 3 bases at J, with 9 bases between the two ends. Germline V gives CDR1 SGHRS, CDR2 YFSETQ. The CDR3 has 14 amino acids.

V and J are TRBV30 and TRBJ2-7, with 9 bases aligning to TRBD2. J gave up 3 bases and V 0 bases, and 9 bases lay outside the gene matches. Germline assignment: CDR1 GTSNPN and CDR2 SVGIG (reference sequence). The CDR3 is 16 amino acids. CDR3 region: CAWSVLVLAGYYEQYF. CDR3 nucleotides: TGTGCCTGGAGTGTACTCGTCCTAGCGGGGTACTACGAGCAGTACTTC. The full variable domain, with the rest looked up from reference TRBV30 and TRBJ2-7, is SQTIHQWPATLVQPVGSPLSLECTVEGTSNPNLYWYRQAAGRGLQLLFYSVGIGQISSEVPQNLSASRPQDRQFILSSKKLLLSDSGFYLCAWSVLVLAGYYEQYFGPGTRLTVT.

The V and J genes are TRBV6-6 and TRBJ2-7, with TRBD2 matching 10 bases. J was trimmed by 5 bases and V by 5 bases; bases with no gene match: 9. This CDR3 spans 15 amino acids. Germline CDR1 MNHNY, CDR2 SVGAGI (reference sequence). The CDR3 nucleotides are TGTGCCAGCAGTCCGATAGCGGGAGGTTACGACGAGCAGTACTTC. Translated, it gives CASSPIAGGYDEQYF.

The chain combines TRBV10-1 with TRBJ1-3; D uncertain. V gave up 3 bases and J gave up 0 bases, with 3 bases separating them. The CDR3 consists of 13 residues. CDR1 and CDR2 from the germline V gene are WNHNN and SYGVQD (reference sequence). The CDR3 DNA follows: TGCGCCAGCAGTGATGGCTCTGGAAACACCATATATTTT. As protein: CASSDGSGNTIYF.

The V call is TRBV28, the J call TRBJ1-2; 9 positions match TRBD1. This CDR3 contains 14 residues. Germline loops: CDR1 MDHEN, CDR2 SYDVKM. The J segment lost 6 bases and the V segment lost 6 bases, leaving 8 bases of the junction unmatched. The CDR3 sequence is CASRTGQGRDGYTF. CDR3 DNA: TGTGCCAGCAGAACAGGACAGGGGAGAGATGGCTACACCTTC.

The chain combines TRBV19 with TRBJ1-2; the match to TRBD1 covers 11 bases. The germline V gene has CDR1 LNHDA and CDR2 SQIVND (reference sequence). The CDR3 sequence is 15 residues long. The V gene end was trimmed by 3 bases and the J gene end by 8 bases; junction bases not matched to a gene: 8. In nucleotides, the CDR3 is TGTGCCAGTAGTATCCTTGGACAGGGGGCTTACGGCTACACCTTC. Its translation is CASSILGQGAYGYTF.

The chain is built from TRBV9 and TRBJ1-3; possibly TRBD1 for D (5 bases). Germline CDR1 SGDLS, CDR2 YYNGEE. V gave up 0 bases and J gave up 8 bases, with 9 bases separating them. This CDR3 has 13 residues. Written as DNA, the CDR3 is TGTGCCAGCAGCGTAGAGGGGCTTGACACCATATATTTT. This sequence encodes CASSVEGLDTIYF.